The source of this T cell receptor (beta chain) is a study of technical replicates of blood from a handful of donors. Germline values: CDR1 SGHTA, CDR2 FQGNSA. The CDR3 covers 14 residues. V shed 3 bases, J shed 4 bases, and the junction held 4 bases outside the gene matches. Data came from immunoSEQ multiplex PCR; TCRdb stores just in-frame clones and leaves some out. The table has some 11,000 clones, roughly 94% seen once. The sequence derives from a human donor in good health. This chain connects TRBV7-2 to TRBJ2-7; 9 bases fit TRBD1. The sample was PBMCs. CDR3 coding DNA: TGTGCCAGCAGCTTTACAGGGGGCAGGTACGAGCAGTACTTC. It encodes CASSFTGGRYEQYF.